The 10 T cell receptor beta chains given below trace back to one sample, sequenced in a study of regulatory T cells in long-lasting Graves disease. The time point here: newly diagnosed GD, antithyroid drugs for less than 3 months. The TCR library was made from RNA that had been extracted from PBMCs in TRIzol. iRepertoire HTBI primers and Arm-PCR of CDR3 regions built TCR beta libraries. TCRdb re-called the multiplex PCR reads with MiXCR, one entry per CDR3 protein. Of some 450,000 distinct CDR3 sequences in the sample, around 17% were seen once. This same sample was also part of a study on T cells in Graves' hyperthyroidism and ophthalmopathy.

Sequenced material: peripheral blood mononuclear cells (PBMCs), taken at new diagnosis, from a patient treated with antithyroid drugs. The receptors come from a woman aged 25 to 39 with Graves disease.

The gene calls are TRBV28 and TRBJ2-1; D gene ambiguous. The CDR3 consists of 15 residues. Germline V gene lookup returns CDR1 MDHEN and CDR2 SYDVKM. V was cut by 6 bases and J by 3 bases, with 15 bases left in between. CDR3 region: CASRSSARYYNEQFF. DNA for the CDR3: TGTGCCAGCAGGAGTTCGGCGCGGTACTACAATGAGCAGTTCTTC.

This clonotype was detected many times. The chain links TRBV20-1 to TRBJ1-2; TRBD1 is a possible D gene (6 bases). In germline, CDR1 is DFQATT, CDR2 SNEGSKA (reference sequence). The CDR3 covers 14 residues. The V and J ends lost 6 bases and 0 bases respectively, with 14 bases between them. The CDR3 loop is CSAPRGNPNYGYTF. The CDR3 DNA is TGCAGTGCCCCAAGGGGGAACCCTAACTATGGCTACACCTTC.

This clonotype came up a few times. CDR3 sequence: CASSFPTANQPQHF. For the CDR3, the DNA is TGTGCCAGCAGTTTCCCCACGGCCAATCAGCCCCAGCATTTT. V gene TRBV12-3 or TRBV12-4 combines with J gene TRBJ1-5; no reliable D call. This CDR3 has 14 amino acids. Trimming took off 3 bases at V and 3 bases at J, with 9 bases between the two ends.

This clonotype showed up many times. This chain links TRBV7-9 with TRBJ2-1; 16 bases fit TRBD2. The V gene's germline CDR1 is SEHNR and CDR2 FQNEAQ (reference sequence). The CDR3 runs to 19 residues. J was trimmed by 8 bases and V by 5 bases; bases with no gene match: 15. The CDR3 sequence: CASSPPTTGTSGREYEQFF. The CDR3, as DNA: TGTGCCAGCAGCCCACCAACGACCGGGACTAGCGGGAGGGAGTATGAGCAGTTCTTC.

This clonotype was detected a few times. The CDR3 spells CSVVVGGLSYGYTF. CDR3 DNA sequence: TGCAGCGTTGTAGTCGGGGGGCTGAGCTATGGCTACACCTTC. The chain employs TRBV29-1 and TRBJ1-2; weak D call: TRBD1 (6 bases). V was cut by 4 bases and J by 4 bases, with 16 bases left in between. Germline CDR1 SQVTM, CDR2 ANQGSEA. This CDR3 has 14 amino acids.

Many counts were recorded for this clonotype. This chain connects TRBV27 to TRBJ1-5; 7 bases line up with TRBD1. There are 13 residues in the CDR3. Germline V gives CDR1 MNHEY, CDR2 SMNVEV (reference sequence). Trimming removed 6 bases from V and 4 bases from J; junction bases left unmatched: 3. The CDR3 DNA sequence: TGTGCCAGCAGGGGGACAGAAAATCAGCCCCAGCATTTT. It specifies CASRGTENQPQHF.

This clonotype has ten or more counts. This chain joins TRBV11-2 and TRBJ1-2; possibly TRBD1 for D (5 bases). The CDR3 sequence is 15 residues long. Germline-derived CDR1 and CDR2 are SGHAT and FQNNGV. V lost 1 base, J lost 4 bases, and 13 bases lay in between. The chain's CDR3 is CASSLAGTGVYGYTF. CDR3 nucleotide sequence: TGTGCCAGCAGCTTAGCCGGGACTGGGGTCTATGGCTACACCTTC.

This clonotype turned up a few times. The chain links TRBV3-1 to TRBJ2-7, with D perhaps TRBD2 (6 bases). The CDR3 has 15 residues. Germline V gives CDR1 LGHDT, CDR2 YNNKEL (reference sequence). The ends were cut back, 5 bases at V and 2 bases at J, with 16 bases in the middle. CDR3 nucleotide sequence: TGTGCCAGCAGCTTGGGTGCGCGGGATCCCTACGAGCAGTACTTC. Its protein product is CASSLGARDPYEQYF.

This clonotype has ten or more counts. V gene TRBV29-1 combines with J gene TRBJ2-3; 7 positions agree with TRBD2. CDR1 is SQVTM and CDR2 is ANQGSEA in the germline V gene. The CDR3 is 13 amino acids. V was pared by 4 bases and J by 3 bases, with 4 bases of the junction left unmatched. CDR3 protein: CSVVRERTDTQYF. The CDR3 DNA reads TGCAGCGTTGTGCGGGAGCGGACAGATACGCAGTATTTT.

This clonotype showed up many times. The chain links TRBV20-1 to TRBJ2-1; possibly TRBD2 for D (6 bases). The CDR3 contains 14 residues. V lost 5 bases, J lost 4 bases, and 15 bases lay in between. Germline V CDR1 and CDR2: DFQATT, SNEGSKA (reference sequence). The CDR3 protein is CSAGSPGEYNEQFF. The CDR3 DNA sequence: TGCAGTGCTGGAAGTCCGGGAGAGTACAATGAGCAGTTCTTC.